This TCR beta chain was documented in a study of OX40 agonist ivuxolimab in advanced cancers. On the study more broadly: Ivuxolimab, an antibody that agonizes OX40 (CD134), was administered to the patients. Averaging 60 years in age, with a range of roughly 20 to 90, the cohort was approximately 83% male. A history of anti-PD-1, anti-PD-L1 or anti-CTLA-4 therapy was acceptable, and 40% had some.

Remarks on this clone: The antigen is undetermined.

The study's findings and limits: With doses of 0.1 to 3.0 mg/kg, CD4+ and CD8+ blood T cells had undergone clonal expansion by week 6.

Measured with immunoSEQ multiplex PCR; TCRdb has only the in-frame clones, and not every one. The data hold about 76,000 clones, with under 90% observed a single time. The CDR3 loop spans 13 amino acids. CDR1 GTSNPN and CDR2 SVGIG come from the germline V gene (reference sequence). Unmatched junction bases numbered 3, after V lost 5 bases and J lost 3 bases. The sequencing here drew on CD4+ or CD8+ T cells sorted from blood, taken in a trial of the OX40 agonist ivuxolimab. The chain uses TRBV30 and TRBJ2-5; 10 bases are a match to TRBD1. The receptor was isolated from an adult with an advanced solid tumor such as melanoma, head and neck, liver or kidney cancer. DNA for the CDR3: TGTGCCTGGGACAGGGGGCGGGAAGAGACCCAGTACTTC. Encoded protein: CAWDRGREETQYF.